Described below is a single TCR beta chain sequence and its context. This clone was counted only a few times. The clone's antigen remains unknown. Per-base qualities were not stored, and no clone one base away is much larger. The time point label here, explained by the study, means: week 11, during vaccination. A 20-mer mutant IDH1 peptide at 300 micrograms in Montanide made up each vaccine dose, which was injected subcutaneously together with topical imiquimod. Newly diagnosed WHO grade 3 or 4 IDH1-mutant astrocytomas showing loss of nuclear ATRX were present in the donors. The samples were drawn from NOA16, a multicentre, single-arm, open-label phase I trial in Germany that tested a mutant IDH1 peptide vaccine in humans for the first time. The DNeasy Blood and Tissue Kit was used to extract genomic DNA from EDTA blood for TCRB sequencing. The data stem from a study of a mutant IDH1 vaccine in newly diagnosed glioma (dated by TCRdb to the early 2020s). Describing the broader study: Across visits V03 through V10, patients got a total of eight vaccinations, given in weeks 1, 3, 5, 7, 11, 15, 19 and 23. Vaccination was initiated 4-6 weeks after radiotherapy alone, or concurrently with temozolomide cycles in the chemotherapy-containing groups. Of the 30 or so patients who were treated, around 60% were male and about 40% were female, and the mean age was about 37 years. Prior to enrollment, patients had been given standard therapy consisting of radiotherapy alone, temozolomide alone, or radiochemotherapy with temozolomide, with the combination given to most patients. Peripheral blood was collected at six visits: V03 (baseline), V05, V07, V10, V12 and V13. Longitudinal TCRB deep sequencing was done for 20 to 25 treated patients, wherever samples were available for exploratory analyses.

Broader findings and caveats from the paper: According to the authors, sample limitations meant that analyses of patient blood samples could not be reproduced. Availability determined which PBMC samples were chosen for TCRB deep sequencing. Immune responses induced by the vaccine were seen in more than 85% of patients across multiple MHC alleles. Pseudoprogression seemed to be unrelated to changes in the top peripheral T cell clonotypes found by TCRB sequencing.

After removal of 3 bases from V and 8 bases from J, the junction retains 11 bases not matched to a gene. Measured from the cysteine to the phenylalanine, the CDR3 is 15 residues long. This entry keeps only the CDR3 DNA: 45 bases, framed from base 1. The CDR1 and CDR2 encoded by the germline V gene are SGHRS and YFSETQ. The receptor library was made with the immunoSEQ multiplex PCR assay. Rearranged TCR beta chain sequences were amplified with the hsTCRB Kit following the manufacturer's protocol. TCRB libraries were sequenced on an Illumina MiSeq. The paper's data handling went like this. The kit vendor's proprietary platform handled demultiplexing, trimming and gene mapping. Drawn from immuneACCESS, this table holds only the in-frame rearrangements with V and J called that TCRdb kept. Clones are partly lost; checked studies trace under half to an unresolved V gene and leave the rest unexplained. V and J calls and clone size are given by that table; D and trimming were obtained from the DNA. In all, the sample holds tens of thousands of clones, and approximately 80% of those were seen once. Around 3.3% of the sample is in the top ten clones.

Recombination linked TRBV5-1 to TRBJ1-2; TRBD1 lines up with 9 middle nucleotides. The source is a man between 25 and 39 years old with glioma. This sample comprised PBMCs, obtained from a glioma patient whose treatment included an IDH1 peptide vaccine. CDR3 region: CASSSVWDREDGYTF. The DNA sequence follows: TGCGCCAGCAGCTCGGTGTGGGACAGGGAAGACGGCTACACCTTC.